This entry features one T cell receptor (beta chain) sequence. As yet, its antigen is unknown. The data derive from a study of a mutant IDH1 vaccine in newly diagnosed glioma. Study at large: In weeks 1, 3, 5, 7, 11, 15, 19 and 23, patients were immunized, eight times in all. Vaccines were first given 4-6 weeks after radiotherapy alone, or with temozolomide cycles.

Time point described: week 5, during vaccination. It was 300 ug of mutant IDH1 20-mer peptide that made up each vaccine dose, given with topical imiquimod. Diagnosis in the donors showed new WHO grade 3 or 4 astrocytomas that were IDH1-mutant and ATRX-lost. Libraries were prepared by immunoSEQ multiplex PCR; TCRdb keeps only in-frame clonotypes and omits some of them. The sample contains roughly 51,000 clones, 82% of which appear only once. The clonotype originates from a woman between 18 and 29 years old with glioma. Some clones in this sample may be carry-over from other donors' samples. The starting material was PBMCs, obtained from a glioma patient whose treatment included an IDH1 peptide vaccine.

As DNA, the CDR3 is TGTGCCAGCAGCAATCCAGGGAGTGGCTACGAGCAGTACTTC. Translating gives CASSNPGSGYEQYF. This chain uses TRBV7-9 with TRBJ2-7; the D gene could be TRBD1 or TRBD2 (5 bases each). Germline-derived CDR1 and CDR2 are SEHNR and FQNEAQ (reference sequence). Trimming pared 5 bases from V and 3 bases from J, leaving 14 bases between. The CDR3 consists of 14 residues.